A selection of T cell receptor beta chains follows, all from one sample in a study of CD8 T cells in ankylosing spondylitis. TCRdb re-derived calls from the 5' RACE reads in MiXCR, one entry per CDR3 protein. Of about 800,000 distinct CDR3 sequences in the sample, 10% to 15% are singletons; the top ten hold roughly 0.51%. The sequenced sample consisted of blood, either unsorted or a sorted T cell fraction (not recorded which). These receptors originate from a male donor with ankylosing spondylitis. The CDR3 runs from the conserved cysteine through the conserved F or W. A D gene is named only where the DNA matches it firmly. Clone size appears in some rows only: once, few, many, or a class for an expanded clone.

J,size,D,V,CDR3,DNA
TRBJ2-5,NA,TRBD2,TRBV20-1,CSARVHPTSGPQETQYF,TGCAGTGCTAGGGTTCACCCTACTAGCGGACCTCAAGAGACCCAGTACTTC
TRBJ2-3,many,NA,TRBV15,CATSWGRDNGDTQYF,TGTGCCACCAGCTGGGGACGGGACAATGGAGATACGCAGTATTTT
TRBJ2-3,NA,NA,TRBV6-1,CASSAQVTDTQYF,TGTGCCAGCAGTGCACAGGTTACAGATACGCAGTATTTT
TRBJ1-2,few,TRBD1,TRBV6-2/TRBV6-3,CASTDARPGQGANYGYTF,TGTGCCAGCACCGACGCTAGACCGGGACAGGGAGCTAACTATGGCTACACCTTC
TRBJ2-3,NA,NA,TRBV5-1,CASSSAVGARDTQYF,TGCGCCAGCAGCTCCGCTGTAGGGGCCCGGGATACGCAGTATTTT
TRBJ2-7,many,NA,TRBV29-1,CSVARGGEYEQYF,TGCAGCGTTGCCAGGGGCGGAGAATACGAGCAGTACTTC
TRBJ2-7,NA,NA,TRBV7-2,CARSFEIVRGYEQYF,TGTGCCCGCAGCTTTGAAATCGTTAGGGGCTACGAGCAGTACTTC
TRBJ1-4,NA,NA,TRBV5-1,CARNGGPTATNEKLFF,TGCGCCAGGAATGGGGGCCCGACTGCAACTAATGAAAAACTGTTTTTT
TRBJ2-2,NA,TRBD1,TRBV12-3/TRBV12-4,CASSLRTGAAGELFF,TGTGCCAGCAGTCTCCGGACAGGGGCCGCCGGGGAGCTGTTTTTT
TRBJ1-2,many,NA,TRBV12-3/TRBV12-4,CATVPAGVEEGYTF,TGTGCCACCGTCCCCGCAGGGGTAGAGGAGGGCTACACCTTC
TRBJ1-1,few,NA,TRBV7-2,CASSPGVLTTEAFF,TGTGCCAGCAGCCCAGGGGTGTTGACCACTGAAGCTTTCTTT
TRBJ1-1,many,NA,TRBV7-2,CASSSSGDTEAFF,TGCGCCAGCAGCTCCTCGGGAGACACTGAAGCTTTCTTT
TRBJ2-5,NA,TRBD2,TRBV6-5,CASSFPIAGGPETQYF,TGTGCCAGCAGTTTCCCCATAGCGGGAGGGCCGGAGACCCAGTACTTC
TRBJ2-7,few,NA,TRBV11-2,CASSLRLGGSSYEQYF,TGTGCCAGCAGCTTAAGGCTGGGGGGCAGTTCCTACGAGCAGTACTTC
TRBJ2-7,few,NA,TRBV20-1,CSARTPSSYEQYF,TGCAGTGCTAGGACGCCCAGCTCCTACGAGCAGTACTTC
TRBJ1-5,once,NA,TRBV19,CASRPLDGQPQHF,TGTGCCAGTAGGCCTCTGGACGGTCAGCCCCAGCATTTT
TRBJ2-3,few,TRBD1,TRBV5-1,CASSLGQGFTDTQYF,TGCGCCAGCAGCCTAGGACAGGGGTTCACAGATACGCAGTATTTT
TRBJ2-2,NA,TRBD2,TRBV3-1,CASSQLAGSAGELFF,TGTGCCAGCAGCCAGCTAGCGGGGAGTGCCGGGGAGCTGTTTTTT
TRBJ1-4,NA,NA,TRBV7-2,CASSLYNRPNEKLFF,TGTGCCAGCAGCTTATACAACAGACCTAATGAAAAACTGTTTTTT
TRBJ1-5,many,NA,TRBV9,CASSRDTGGQPQHF,TGTGCCAGCAGTCGAGACACGGGGGGTCAGCCCCAGCATTTT
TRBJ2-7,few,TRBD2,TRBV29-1,CSAVGWKASGTSGTYEQYF,TGCAGCGCGGTCGGGTGGAAGGCATCCGGGACTAGCGGGACCTACGAGCAGTACTTC
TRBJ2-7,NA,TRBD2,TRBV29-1,CSVVRLAGGSEQYF,TGCAGCGTCGTACGACTAGCGGGAGGGAGCGAGCAGTACTTC
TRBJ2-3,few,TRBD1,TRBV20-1,CSARLTGTGKADTQYF,TGCAGTGCCAGATTAACCGGGACAGGGAAGGCAGATACGCAGTATTTT
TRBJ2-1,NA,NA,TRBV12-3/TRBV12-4,CASSLVISGGLRASYNEQFF,TGTGCCAGCAGTTTAGTAATCTCTGGAGGATTGCGGGCCTCCTACAATGAGCAGTTCTTC
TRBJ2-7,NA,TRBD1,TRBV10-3,CAISEYSPGQAYEQYF,TGTGCCATCAGTGAGTACTCCCCGGGACAGGCCTACGAGCAGTACTTC
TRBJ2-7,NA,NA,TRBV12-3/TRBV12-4,CASSPRGAGYEQYF,TGTGCCAGCAGTCCCCGGGGGGCGGGATACGAGCAGTACTTC
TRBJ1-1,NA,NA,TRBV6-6,CASQREIAFF,TGTGCCAGCCAGCGGGAAATAGCTTTCTTT
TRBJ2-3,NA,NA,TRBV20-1,CSARDRVDRADTQYF,TGCAGTGCTAGAGATCGGGTTGACCGGGCAGATACGCAGTATTTT
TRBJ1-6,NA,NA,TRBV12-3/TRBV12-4,CASSWRSPRWNSPLHF,TGTGCCAGCAGTTGGCGGTCCCCAAGGTGGAATTCACCCCTCCACTTT
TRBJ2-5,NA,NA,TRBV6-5,CASSYGYGQTQYF,TGTGCCAGCAGTTACGGCTATGGTCAGACCCAGTACTTC
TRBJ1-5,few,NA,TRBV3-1,CASSTSGSNQPQHF,TGTGCCAGCAGCACGTCTGGTAGCAATCAGCCCCAGCATTTT
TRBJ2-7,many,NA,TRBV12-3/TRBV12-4,CASSSETYEQYF,TGTGCCAGCAGTTCAGAAACCTACGAGCAGTACTTC
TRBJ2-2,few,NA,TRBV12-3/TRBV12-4,CASSTQGRTGELFF,TGTGCCAGCAGTACACAGGGACGGACCGGGGAGCTGTTTTTT
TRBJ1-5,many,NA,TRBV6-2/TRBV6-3,CASSPRAQPQHF,TGTGCCAGCAGTCCCAGGGCTCAGCCCCAGCATTTT
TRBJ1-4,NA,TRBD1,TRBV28,CASSFPRTGEKLFF,TGTGCCAGCAGCTTCCCCAGGACAGGTGAAAAACTGTTTTTT
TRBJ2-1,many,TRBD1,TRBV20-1,CSASPGTGLYNEQFF,TGCAGTGCTAGTCCCGGGACAGGACTTTACAATGAGCAGTTCTTC